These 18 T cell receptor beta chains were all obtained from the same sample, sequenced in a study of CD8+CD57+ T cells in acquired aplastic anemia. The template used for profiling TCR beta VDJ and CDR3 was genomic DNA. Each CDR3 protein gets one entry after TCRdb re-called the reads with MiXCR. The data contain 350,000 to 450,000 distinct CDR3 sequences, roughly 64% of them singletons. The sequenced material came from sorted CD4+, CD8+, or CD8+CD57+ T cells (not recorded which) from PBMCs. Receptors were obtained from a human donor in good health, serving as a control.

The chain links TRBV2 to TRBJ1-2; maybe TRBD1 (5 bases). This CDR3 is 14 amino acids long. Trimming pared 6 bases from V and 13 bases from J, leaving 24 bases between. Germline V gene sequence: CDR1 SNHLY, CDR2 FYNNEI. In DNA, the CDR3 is TGTGCCAGCAGCTCAGAGGGGAGCACGTGGGGGTTCACCTTC. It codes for CASSSEGSTWGFTF.

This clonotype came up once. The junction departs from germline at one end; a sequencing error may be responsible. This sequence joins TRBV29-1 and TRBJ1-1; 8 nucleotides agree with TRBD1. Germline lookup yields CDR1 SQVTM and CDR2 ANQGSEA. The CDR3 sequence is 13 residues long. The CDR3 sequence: CSVRTTGDTEAFF. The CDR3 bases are TGCAGCGTGAGGACGACAGGGGACACCGAAGCTTTCTTT. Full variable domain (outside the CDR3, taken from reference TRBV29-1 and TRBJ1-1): SAVISQKPSRDICQRGTSLTIQCQVDSQVTMMFWYRQQPGQSLTLIATANQGSEATYESGFVIDKFPISRPNLTFSTLTVSNMSPEDSSIYLCSVRTTGDTEAFFGQGTRLTVV.

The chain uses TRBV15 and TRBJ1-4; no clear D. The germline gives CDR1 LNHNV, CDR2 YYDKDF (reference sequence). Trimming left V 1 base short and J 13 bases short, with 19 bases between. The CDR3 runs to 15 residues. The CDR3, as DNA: TGTGCCACCAGCAGAGCGGGCGGACCTGGAAAGGGACTGTTTTTT. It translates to CATSRAGGPGKGLFF.

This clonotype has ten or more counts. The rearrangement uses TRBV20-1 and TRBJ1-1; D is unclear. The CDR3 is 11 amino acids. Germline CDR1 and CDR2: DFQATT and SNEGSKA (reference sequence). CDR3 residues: CTAGLANSAFF. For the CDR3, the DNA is TGCACCGCAGGACTCGCTAATTCAGCTTTCTTT.

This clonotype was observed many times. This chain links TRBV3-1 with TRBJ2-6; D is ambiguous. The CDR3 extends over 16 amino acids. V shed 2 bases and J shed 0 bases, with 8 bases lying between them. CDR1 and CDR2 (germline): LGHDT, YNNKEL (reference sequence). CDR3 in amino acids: CASSQRMASGANVLTF. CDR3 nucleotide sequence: TGTGCCAGCAGCCAACGGATGGCCTCTGGGGCCAACGTCCTGACTTTC.

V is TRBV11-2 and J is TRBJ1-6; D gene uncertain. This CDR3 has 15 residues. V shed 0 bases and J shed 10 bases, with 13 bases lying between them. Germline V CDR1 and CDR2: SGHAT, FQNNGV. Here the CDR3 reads CASSLETGARSPLHF. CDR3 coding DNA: TGTGCCAGCAGCTTAGAAACGGGTGCTAGGTCACCCCTCCACTTT.

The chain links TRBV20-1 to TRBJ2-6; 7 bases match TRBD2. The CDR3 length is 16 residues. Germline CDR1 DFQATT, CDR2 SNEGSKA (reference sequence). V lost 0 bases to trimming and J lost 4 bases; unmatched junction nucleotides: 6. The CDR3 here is CSARDGQLAGANVLTF. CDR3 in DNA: TGCAGTGCTAGAGATGGACAACTAGCGGGGGCCAACGTCCTGACTTTC.

The CDR3 loop is CASSPPDVGRTQYF. CDR3 bases: TGTGCCAGCAGCCCGCCGGACGTTGGACGGACCCAGTACTTC. The J gene is TRBJ2-5, the V gene TRBV11-2; D remains ambiguous. Trimming took off 5 bases at V and 7 bases at J, with 17 bases between the two ends. The length of the CDR3 is 14 residues. Germline lookup yields CDR1 SGHAT and CDR2 FQNNGV. Full variable domain (remainder filled in from reference TRBV11-2 and TRBJ2-5): EAGVAQSPRYKIIEKRQSVAFWCNPISGHATLYWYQQILGQGPKLLIQFQNNGVVDDSQLPKDRFSAERLKGVDSTLKIQPAKLEDSAVYLCASSPPDVGRTQYFGPGTRLLVL.

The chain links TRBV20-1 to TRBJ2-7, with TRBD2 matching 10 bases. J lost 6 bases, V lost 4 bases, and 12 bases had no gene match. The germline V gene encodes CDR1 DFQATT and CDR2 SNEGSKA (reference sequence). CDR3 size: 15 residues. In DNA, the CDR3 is TGCAGTGCTAAGTCTAGCGGGGGCACAGTCGGCGAGCAGTACTTC. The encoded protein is CSAKSSGGTVGEQYF.

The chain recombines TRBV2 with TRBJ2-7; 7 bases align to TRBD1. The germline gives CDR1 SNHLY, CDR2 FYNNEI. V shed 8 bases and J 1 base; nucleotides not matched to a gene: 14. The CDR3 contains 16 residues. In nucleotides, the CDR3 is TGTGCCAGCGGGAATCTACAGGGGTTGAGGTCCTACGAGCAGTACTTC. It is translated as CASGNLQGLRSYEQYF.

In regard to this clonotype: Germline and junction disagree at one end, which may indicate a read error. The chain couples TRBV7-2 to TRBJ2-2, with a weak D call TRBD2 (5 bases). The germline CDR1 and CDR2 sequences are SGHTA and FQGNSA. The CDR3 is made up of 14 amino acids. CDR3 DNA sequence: TGTGCCAGCAGCTTGAGAGGAGAGACCGGGGAGCCGTTTTTT. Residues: CASSLRGETGEPFF.

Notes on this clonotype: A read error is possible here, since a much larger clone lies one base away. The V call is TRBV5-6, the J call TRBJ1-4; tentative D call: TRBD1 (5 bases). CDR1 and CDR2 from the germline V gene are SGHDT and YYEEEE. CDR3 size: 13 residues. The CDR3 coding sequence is TGTGCCAGCAGCTCCCAGGGAAATGAAAAACTGTCTTTT. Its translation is CASSSQGNEKLSF. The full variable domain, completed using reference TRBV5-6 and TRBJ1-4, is DAGVTQSPTHLIKTRGQQVTLRCSPKSGHDTVSWYQQALGQGPQFIFQYYEEEERQRGNFPDRFSGHQFPNYSSELNVNALLLGDSALYLCASSSQGNEKLSFGSGTQLSVL.

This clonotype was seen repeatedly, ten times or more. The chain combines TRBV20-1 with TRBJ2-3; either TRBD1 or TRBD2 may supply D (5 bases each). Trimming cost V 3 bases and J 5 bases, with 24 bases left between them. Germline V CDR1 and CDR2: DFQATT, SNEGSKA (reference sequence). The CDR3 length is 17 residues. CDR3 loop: CSASKNRDRFAEDTQYF. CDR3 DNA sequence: TGCAGTGCTAGTAAAAACCGGGACCGGTTTGCTGAAGATACGCAGTATTTT.

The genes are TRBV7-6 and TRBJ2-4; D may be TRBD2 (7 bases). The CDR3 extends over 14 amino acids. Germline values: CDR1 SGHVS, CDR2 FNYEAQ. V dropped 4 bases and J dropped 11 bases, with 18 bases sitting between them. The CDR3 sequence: CASSYRGASGVQYF. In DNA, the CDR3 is TGTGCCAGCAGCTACCGGGGGGCGAGCGGGGTTCAGTACTTC.

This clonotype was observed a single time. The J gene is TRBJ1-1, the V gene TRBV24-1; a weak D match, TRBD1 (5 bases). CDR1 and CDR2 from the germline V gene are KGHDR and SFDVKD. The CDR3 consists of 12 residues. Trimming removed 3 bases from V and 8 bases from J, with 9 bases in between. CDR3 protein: CATSDGHVEAFF. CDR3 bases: TGTGCCACCAGTGATGGACACGTCGAAGCTTTCTTT.

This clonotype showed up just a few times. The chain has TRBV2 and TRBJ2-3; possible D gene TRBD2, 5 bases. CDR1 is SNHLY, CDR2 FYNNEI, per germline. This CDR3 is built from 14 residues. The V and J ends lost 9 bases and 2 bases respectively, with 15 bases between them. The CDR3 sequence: CASSPTTSTDTQYF. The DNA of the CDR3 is TGTGCCAGTTCTCCGACTACCTCCACAGATACGCAGTATTTT.

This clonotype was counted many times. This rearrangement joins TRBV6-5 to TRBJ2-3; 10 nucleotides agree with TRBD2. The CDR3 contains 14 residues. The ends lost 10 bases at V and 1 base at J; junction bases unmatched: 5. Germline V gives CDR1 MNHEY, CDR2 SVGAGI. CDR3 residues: CATAGTSGTDTQYF. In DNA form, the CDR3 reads TGTGCCACCGCCGGGACTAGCGGCACAGATACGCAGTATTTT.

CDR3 sequence reads: CASREARAYNSPLHF. The CDR3 region has the DNA TGTGCCAGCAGGGAAGCCAGGGCCTATAATTCACCCCTCCACTTT. The chain joins TRBV25-1 to TRBJ1-6, with a weak D call TRBD1 (5 bases). Germline lookup yields CDR1 MGHDK and CDR2 SYGVNS. Trimming pared 6 bases from V and 2 bases from J, leaving 11 bases between. The CDR3 runs to 15 residues.